These 7 T cell receptor beta chains were sequenced from one sample in a study of human T cells and chemical hapten exposure. Stated time point: pre-sensitization, week 0. Treatment reported: therapeutic diphenylcyclopropenone sensitization with weekly scalp DPC. TCRdb independently ran MiXCR on the RACE reads; one entry per CDR3 protein. Found here are around 110,000 distinct CDR3 sequences, more than 10% of them singletons; the top ten hold 1.6%. This specimen consisted of whole blood, obtained in connection with sensitization to the hapten diphenylcyclopropenone (DPC). The source of these receptors is a woman aged 50 to 60 with alopecia areata. Some clones in this sample may be carry-over from other donors' samples.

This clonotype was seen more than once but under ten times. This rearrangement joins TRBV28 to TRBJ1-4; D may be TRBD1 (5 bases). Germline CDR1 MDHEN, CDR2 SYDVKM. V dropped 6 bases and J dropped 7 bases, with 15 bases sitting between them. CDR3 length: 14 residues. The CDR3 protein is CASSRQPRPEKLFF. DNA for the CDR3: TGTGCCAGCAGCAGACAGCCCCGACCTGAAAAACTGTTTTTT.

This clonotype was recorded many times. The chain combines TRBV19 with TRBJ2-3; 10 bases agree with TRBD2. Germline loops: CDR1 LNHDA, CDR2 SQIVND (reference sequence). The V segment lost 3 bases and the J segment 2 bases; nucleotides outside the gene matches: 5. The CDR3 is 16 residues long. DNA of the CDR3: TGTGCCAGTAGTATCCTAGCGGGGGCGTACACAGATACGCAGTATTTT. It codes for CASSILAGAYTDTQYF.

This clonotype was observed a handful of times. The genes are TRBV11-2 and TRBJ2-2, with D unclear. V was clipped by 6 bases and J by 7 bases, with 12 bases between them. The germline V gene encodes CDR1 SGHAT and CDR2 FQNNGV. The CDR3 covers 13 residues. CDR3 coding DNA: TGTGCCAGCAGGAGTCACCCCCTCGGGGAGCTGTTTTTT. Its protein product is CASRSHPLGELFF.

The chain couples TRBV11-2 to TRBJ2-5, with TRBD1 matching 8 bases. With V trimmed by 5 bases and J by 6 bases, 11 bases remained unmatched. In germline, CDR1 is SGHAT, CDR2 FQNNGV. The CDR3 extends over 15 amino acids. CDR3 region: CASSPNPGGGKTQYF. CDR3 DNA sequence: TGTGCCAGCAGCCCGAACCCAGGGGGCGGGAAGACCCAGTACTTC. The complete variable domain, with remaining parts taken from reference TRBV11-2 and TRBJ2-5, reads EAGVAQSPRYKIIEKRQSVAFWCNPISGHATLYWYQQILGQGPKLLIQFQNNGVVDDSQLPKDRFSAERLKGVDSTLKIQPAKLEDSAVYLCASSPNPGGGKTQYFGPGTRLLVL.

J is TRBJ2-3 and V is TRBV3-1; no clear D gene. There are 15 residues in the CDR3. The V end was cut by 4 bases, the J end by 7 bases, with 18 bases between. Germline CDR1 LGHDT, CDR2 YNNKEL (reference sequence). In DNA, the CDR3 is TGTGCCAGCAGCCCGACCGACCAGGTCCCCTATACGCAGTATTTT. It encodes CASSPTDQVPYTQYF.

The V gene is TRBV7-9, the J gene TRBJ1-2; no reliable D call. Germline-derived CDR1 and CDR2 are SEHNR and FQNEAQ (reference sequence). V dropped 5 bases and J dropped 4 bases, with 14 bases sitting between them. This CDR3 is 14 amino acids long. The CDR3 DNA reads as TGTGCCAGCAGCCTCCCGTTTGGAGTCTATGGCTACACCTTC. It translates to CASSLPFGVYGYTF.

This clonotype was counted between two and nine times. The chain uses TRBV12-3 or TRBV12-4 and TRBJ2-7, with no clear D. The germline V and J ends were trimmed by 3 bases and 5 bases, with 11 bases remaining between them. This CDR3 is 13 amino acids long. CDR3 sequence: CASSFVSPHEQYF. The CDR3 DNA is TGTGCCAGCAGTTTTGTTTCGCCCCACGAGCAGTACTTC.